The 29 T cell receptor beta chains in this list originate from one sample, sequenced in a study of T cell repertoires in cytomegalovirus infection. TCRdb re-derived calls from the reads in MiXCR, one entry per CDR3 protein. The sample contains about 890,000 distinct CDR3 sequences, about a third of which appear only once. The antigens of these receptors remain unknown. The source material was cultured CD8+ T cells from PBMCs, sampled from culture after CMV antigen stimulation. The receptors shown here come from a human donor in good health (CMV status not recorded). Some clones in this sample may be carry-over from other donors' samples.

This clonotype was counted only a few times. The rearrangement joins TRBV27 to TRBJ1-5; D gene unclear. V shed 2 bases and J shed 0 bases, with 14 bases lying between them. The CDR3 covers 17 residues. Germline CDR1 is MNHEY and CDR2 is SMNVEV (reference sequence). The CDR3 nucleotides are TGTGCCAGCAGTTTACGGGATCCTCTTTATAGCAATCAGCCCCAGCATTTT. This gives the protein CASSLRDPLYSNQPQHF.

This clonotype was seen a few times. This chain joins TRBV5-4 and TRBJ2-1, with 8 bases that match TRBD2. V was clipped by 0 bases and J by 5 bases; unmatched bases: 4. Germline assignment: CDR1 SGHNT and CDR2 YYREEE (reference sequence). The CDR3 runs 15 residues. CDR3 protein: CASSLGRGVHNEQFF. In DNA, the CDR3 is TGTGCCAGCAGCTTGGGGCGGGGGGTACACAATGAGCAGTTCTTC. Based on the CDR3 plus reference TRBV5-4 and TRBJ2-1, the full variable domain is ETGVTQSPTHLIKTRGQQVTLRCSSQSGHNTVSWYQQALGQGPQFIFQYYREEENGRGNFPPRFSGLQFPNYSSELNVNALELDDSALYLCASSLGRGVHNEQFFGPGTRLTVL.

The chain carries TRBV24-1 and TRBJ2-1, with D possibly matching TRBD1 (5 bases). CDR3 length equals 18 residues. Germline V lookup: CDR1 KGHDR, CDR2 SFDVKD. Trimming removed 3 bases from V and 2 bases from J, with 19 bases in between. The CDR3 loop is CATSDTTSHRPPYNEQFF. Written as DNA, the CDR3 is TGTGCCACCAGTGATACCACCTCTCACAGGCCCCCCTACAATGAGCAGTTCTTC.

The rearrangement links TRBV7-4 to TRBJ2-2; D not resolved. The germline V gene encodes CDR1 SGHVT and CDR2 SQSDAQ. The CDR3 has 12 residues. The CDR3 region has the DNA TGTGCTACGTCGGATGGCACCGGGGAGCTGTTTTTT. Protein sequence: CATSDGTGELFF.

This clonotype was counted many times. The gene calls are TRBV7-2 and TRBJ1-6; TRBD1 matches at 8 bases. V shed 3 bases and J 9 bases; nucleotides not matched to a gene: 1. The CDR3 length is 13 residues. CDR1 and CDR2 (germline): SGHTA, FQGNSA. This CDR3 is CASSFQGASPLHF. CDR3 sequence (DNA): TGTGCCAGCAGCTTCCAGGGGGCTTCACCCCTCCACTTT.

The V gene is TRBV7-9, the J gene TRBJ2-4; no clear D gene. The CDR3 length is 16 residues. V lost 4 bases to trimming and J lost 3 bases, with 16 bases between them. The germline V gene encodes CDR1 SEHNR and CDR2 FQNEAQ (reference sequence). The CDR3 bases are TGTGCCAGCAGCTCCGAATTGGAAGCAGACAAAAACATTCAGTACTTC. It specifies CASSSELEADKNIQYF. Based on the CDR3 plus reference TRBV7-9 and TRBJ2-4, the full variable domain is DTGVSQNPRHKITKRGQNVTFRCDPISEHNRLYWYRQTLGQGPEFLTYFQNEAQLEKSRLLSDRFSAERPKGSFSTLEIQRTEQGDSAMYLCASSSELEADKNIQYFGAGTRLSVL.

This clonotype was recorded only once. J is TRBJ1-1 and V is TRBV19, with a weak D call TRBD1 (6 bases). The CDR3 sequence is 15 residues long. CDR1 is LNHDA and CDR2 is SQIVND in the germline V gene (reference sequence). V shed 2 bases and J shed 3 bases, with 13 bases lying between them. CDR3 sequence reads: CASSISGGLDTEAFF. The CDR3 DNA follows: TGTGCCAGTAGTATAAGCGGGGGCTTAGACACTGAAGCTTTCTTT.

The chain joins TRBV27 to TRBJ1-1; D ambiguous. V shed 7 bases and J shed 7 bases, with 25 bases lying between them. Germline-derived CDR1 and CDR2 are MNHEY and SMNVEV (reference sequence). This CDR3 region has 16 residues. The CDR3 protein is CASNPASAKVSLEAFF. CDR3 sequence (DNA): TGTGCCAGCAATCCAGCCTCAGCAAAGGTTTCCCTTGAAGCTTTCTTT.

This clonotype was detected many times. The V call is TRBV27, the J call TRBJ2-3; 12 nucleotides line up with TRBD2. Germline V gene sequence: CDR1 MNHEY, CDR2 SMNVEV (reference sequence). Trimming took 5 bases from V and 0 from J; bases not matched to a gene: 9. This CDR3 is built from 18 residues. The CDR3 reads CASSPPGLAGPSTDTQYF. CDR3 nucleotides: TGTGCCAGCAGTCCTCCGGGACTAGCGGGCCCTAGCACAGATACGCAGTATTTT.

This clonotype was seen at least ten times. The CDR3 protein is CASSRGLAGGRAYEQYF. CDR3 in DNA: TGTGCCAGCAGCCGAGGACTAGCGGGGGGCCGCGCCTACGAGCAGTACTTC. The chain recombines TRBV7-6 with TRBJ2-7; 14 positions agree with TRBD2. The germline CDR1 and CDR2 sequences are SGHVS and FNYEAQ. CDR3 size: 17 residues. J lost 2 bases, V lost 5 bases, and 8 bases had no gene match. The full variable domain, with the rest looked up from reference TRBV7-6 and TRBJ2-7, is GAGVSQSPRYKVTKRGQDVALRCDPISGHVSLYWYRQALGQGPEFLTYFNYEAQQDKSGLPNDRFSAERPEGSISTLTIQRTEQRDSAMYRCASSRGLAGGRAYEQYFGPGTRLTVT.

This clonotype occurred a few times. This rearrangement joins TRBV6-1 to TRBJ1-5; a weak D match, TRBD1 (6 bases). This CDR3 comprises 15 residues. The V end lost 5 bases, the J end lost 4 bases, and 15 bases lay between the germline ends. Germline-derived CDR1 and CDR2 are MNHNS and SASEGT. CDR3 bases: TGTGCCAGCAGTCCTTTGGGGGACACTAATCAGCCCCAGCATTTT. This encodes CASSPLGDTNQPQHF.

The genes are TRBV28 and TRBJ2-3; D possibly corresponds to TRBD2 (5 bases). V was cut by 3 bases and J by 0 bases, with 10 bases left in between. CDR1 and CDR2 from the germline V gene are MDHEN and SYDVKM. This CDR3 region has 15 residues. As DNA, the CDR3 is TGTGCCAGCAGTTTGGAGCGGATTAGCACAGATACGCAGTATTTT. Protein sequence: CASSLERISTDTQYF.

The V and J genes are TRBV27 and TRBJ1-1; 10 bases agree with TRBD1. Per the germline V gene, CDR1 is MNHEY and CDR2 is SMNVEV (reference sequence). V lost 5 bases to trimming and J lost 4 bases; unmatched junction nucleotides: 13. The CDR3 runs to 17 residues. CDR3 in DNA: TGTGCCAGCAGTAAACTTGACCGGGACAGGGGTACCACTGAAGCTTTCTTT. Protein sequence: CASSKLDRDRGTTEAFF.

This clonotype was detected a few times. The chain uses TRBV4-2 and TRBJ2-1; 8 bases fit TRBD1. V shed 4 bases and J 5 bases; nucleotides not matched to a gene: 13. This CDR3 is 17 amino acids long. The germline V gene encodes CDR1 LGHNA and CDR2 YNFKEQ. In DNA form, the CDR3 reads TGTGCCAGCAGCCCCAAGCCGGGACAGGCCACTGACAATGAGCAGTTCTTC. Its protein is CASSPKPGQATDNEQFF.

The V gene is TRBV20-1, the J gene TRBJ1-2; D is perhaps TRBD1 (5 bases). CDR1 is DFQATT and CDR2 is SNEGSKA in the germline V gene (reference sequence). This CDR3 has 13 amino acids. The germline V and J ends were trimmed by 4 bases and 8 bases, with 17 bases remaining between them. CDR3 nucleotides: TGCAGTGCTAATCAGGGAGGGACGTCAGGCTACACCTTC. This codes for CSANQGGTSGYTF.

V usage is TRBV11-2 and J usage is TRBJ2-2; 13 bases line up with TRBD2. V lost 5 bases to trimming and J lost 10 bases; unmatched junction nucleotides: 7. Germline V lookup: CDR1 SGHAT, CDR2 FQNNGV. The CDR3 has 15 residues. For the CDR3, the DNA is TGTGCCAGCAGCCTGGGGACTAGCGGGGTCGAGGAGCTGTTTTTT. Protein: CASSLGTSGVEELFF.

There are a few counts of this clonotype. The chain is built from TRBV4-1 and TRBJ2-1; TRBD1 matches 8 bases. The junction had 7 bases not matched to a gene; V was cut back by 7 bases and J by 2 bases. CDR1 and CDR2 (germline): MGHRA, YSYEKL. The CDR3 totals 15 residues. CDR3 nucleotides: TGCGCCAGCACTGCAACGGACAGGGCCTACAATGAGCAGTTCTTC. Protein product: CASTATDRAYNEQFF.

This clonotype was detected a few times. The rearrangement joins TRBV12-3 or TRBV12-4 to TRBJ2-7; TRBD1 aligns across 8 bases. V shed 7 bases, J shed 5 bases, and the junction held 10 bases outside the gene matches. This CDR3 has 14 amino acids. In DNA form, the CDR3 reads TGTGCCAGCACCCTTGGACAGGGTCCCGACGAGCAGTACTTC. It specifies CASTLGQGPDEQYF.

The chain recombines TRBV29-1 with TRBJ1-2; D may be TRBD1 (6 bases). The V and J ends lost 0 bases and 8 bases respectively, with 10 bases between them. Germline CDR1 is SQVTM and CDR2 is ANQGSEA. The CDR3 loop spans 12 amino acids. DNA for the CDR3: TGCAGCGTTGAAGAGGGCCAGGGGGGCTACACCTTC. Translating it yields CSVEEGQGGYTF.

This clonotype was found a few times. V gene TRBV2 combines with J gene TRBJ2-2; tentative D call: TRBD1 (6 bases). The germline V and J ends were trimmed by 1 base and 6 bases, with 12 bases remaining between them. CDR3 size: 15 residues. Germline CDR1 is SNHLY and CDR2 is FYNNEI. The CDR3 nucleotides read TGTGCCAGCAGTGAAGGGGGGCCAAGGGCCGGGGAGCTGTTTTTT. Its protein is CASSEGGPRAGELFF.

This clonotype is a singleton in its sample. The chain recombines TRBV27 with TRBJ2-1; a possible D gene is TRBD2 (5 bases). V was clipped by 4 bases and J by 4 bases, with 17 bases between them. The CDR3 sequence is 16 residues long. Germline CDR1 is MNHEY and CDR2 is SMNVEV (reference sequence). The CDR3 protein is CASSSPAGSRYNEQFF. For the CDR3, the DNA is TGTGCCAGCAGTTCCCCGGCGGGTTCCCGATACAATGAGCAGTTCTTC.

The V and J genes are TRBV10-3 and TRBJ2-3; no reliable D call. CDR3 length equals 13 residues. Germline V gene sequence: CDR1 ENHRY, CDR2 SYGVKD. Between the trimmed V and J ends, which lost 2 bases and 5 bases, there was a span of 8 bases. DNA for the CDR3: TGTGCCATCAGTGAGCCGAACCAAGATACGCAGTATTTT. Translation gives CAISEPNQDTQYF.

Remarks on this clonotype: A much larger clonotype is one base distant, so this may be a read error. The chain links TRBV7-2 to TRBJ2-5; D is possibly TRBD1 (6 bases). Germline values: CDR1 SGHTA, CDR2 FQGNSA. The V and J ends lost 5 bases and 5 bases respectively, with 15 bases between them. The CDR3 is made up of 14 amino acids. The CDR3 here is CASSQTGWAETQYF. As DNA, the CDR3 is TGTGCCAGCAGCCAGACAGGATGGGCTGAGACCCAGTACTTC.

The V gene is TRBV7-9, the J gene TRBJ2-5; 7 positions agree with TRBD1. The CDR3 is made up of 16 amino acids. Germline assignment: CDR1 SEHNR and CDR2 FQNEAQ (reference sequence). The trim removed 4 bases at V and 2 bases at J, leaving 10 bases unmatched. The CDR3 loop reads CASSSLPGQKQETQYF. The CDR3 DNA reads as TGTGCCAGCAGCTCCCTGCCGGGACAGAAACAAGAGACCCAGTACTTC.

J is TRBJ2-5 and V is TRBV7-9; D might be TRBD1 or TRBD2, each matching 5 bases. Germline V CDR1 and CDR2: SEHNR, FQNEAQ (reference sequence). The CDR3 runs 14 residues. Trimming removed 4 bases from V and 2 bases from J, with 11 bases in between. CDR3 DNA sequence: TGTGCCAGCAGCTCTCTGGGACCGCAAGAGACCCAGTACTTC. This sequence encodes CASSSLGPQETQYF.

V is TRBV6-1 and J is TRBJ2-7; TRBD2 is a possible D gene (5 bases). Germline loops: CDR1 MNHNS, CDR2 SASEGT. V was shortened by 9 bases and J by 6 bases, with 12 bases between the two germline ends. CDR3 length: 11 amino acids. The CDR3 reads CASRFSGEQYF. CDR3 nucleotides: TGTGCCAGTAGATTCAGCGGCGAGCAGTACTTC.

CDR3 bases: TGTGCCAGCAGTCCCGGGACAGGGATCTCACCCCTCCACTTT. It codes for CASSPGTGISPLHF. The chain links TRBV27 to TRBJ1-6; 9 bases agree with TRBD1. Trimming cost V 5 bases and J 10 bases; bases outside gene matches: 6. The CDR3 contains 14 residues. Per the germline V gene, CDR1 is MNHEY and CDR2 is SMNVEV (reference sequence).

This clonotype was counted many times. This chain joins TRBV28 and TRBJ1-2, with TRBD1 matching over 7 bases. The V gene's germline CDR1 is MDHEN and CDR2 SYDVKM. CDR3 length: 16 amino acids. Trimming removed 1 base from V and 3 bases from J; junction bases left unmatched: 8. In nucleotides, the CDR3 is TGTGCCAGCAGTTTATTTTCGAGGGGGCGCGACTATGGCTACACCTTC. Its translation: CASSLFSRGRDYGYTF.

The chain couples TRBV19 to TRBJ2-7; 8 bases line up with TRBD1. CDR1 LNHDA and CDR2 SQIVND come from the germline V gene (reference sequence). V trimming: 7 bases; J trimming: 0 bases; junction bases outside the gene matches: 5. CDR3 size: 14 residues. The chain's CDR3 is CASNPGQVSYEQYF. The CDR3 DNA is TGTGCCAGTAACCCGGGACAGGTCTCCTACGAGCAGTACTTC.